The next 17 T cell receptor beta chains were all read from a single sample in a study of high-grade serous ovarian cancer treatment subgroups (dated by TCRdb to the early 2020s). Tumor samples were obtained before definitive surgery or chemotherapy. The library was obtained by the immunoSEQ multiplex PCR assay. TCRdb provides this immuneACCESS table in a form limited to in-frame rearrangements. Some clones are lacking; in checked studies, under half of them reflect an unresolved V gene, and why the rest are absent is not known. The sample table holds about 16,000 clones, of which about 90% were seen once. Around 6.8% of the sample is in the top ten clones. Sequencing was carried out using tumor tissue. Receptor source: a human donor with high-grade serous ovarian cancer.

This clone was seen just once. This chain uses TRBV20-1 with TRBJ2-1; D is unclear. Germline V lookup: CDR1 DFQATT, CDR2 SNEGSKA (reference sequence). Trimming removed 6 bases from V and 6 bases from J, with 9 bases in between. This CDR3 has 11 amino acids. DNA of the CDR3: TGCAGTGCGGACCAAATCAATGAGCAGTTCTTC. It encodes CSADQINEQFF.

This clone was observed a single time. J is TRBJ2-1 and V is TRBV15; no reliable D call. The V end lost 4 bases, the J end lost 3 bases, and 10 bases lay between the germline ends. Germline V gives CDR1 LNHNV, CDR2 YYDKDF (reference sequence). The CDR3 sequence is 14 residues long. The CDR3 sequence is CATSKEQNYNEQFF. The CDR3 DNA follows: TGTGCCACCAGCAAAGAACAAAACTACAATGAGCAGTTCTTC.

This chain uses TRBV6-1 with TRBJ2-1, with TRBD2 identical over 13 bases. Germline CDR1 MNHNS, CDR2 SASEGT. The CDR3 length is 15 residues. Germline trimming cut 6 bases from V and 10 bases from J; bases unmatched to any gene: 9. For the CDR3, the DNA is TGTGCCAGCAGCCCTACTAGCGGGGGGGCGGGGGAGCAGTTCTTC. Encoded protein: CASSPTSGGAGEQFF.

CDR3 DNA: TGTGCCAGCAGTGCAAGACTAGCGGGGATCCCCCACGAGCAGTACTTC. This translates into CASSARLAGIPHEQYF. V is TRBV27 and J is TRBJ2-7, with 11 bases fitting TRBD2. The V and J ends lost 5 bases and 5 bases, in that order; junction bases with no gene match: 11. Germline values: CDR1 MNHEY, CDR2 SMNVEV (reference sequence). This CDR3 spans 16 amino acids.

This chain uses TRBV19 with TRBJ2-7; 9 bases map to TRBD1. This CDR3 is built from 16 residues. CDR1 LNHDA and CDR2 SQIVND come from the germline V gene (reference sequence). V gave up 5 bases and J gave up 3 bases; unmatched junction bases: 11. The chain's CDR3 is CASSLSQGQGIYEQYF. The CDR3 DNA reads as TGTGCCAGTAGTCTCTCGCAGGGACAGGGAATCTACGAGCAGTACTTC. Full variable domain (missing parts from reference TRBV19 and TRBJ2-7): DGGITQSPKYLFRKEGQNVTLSCEQNLNHDAMYWYRQDPGQGLRLIYYSQIVNDFQKGDIAEGYSVSREKKESFPLTVTSAQKNPTAFYLCASSLSQGQGIYEQYFGPGTRLTVT.

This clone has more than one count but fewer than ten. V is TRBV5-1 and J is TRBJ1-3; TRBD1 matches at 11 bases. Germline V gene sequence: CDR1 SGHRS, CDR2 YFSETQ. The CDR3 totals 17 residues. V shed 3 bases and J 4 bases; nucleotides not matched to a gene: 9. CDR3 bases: TGCGCCAGCAGCTGGACGGGACAGGGGGTAGGAGGAAACACCATATATTTT. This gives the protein CASSWTGQGVGGNTIYF.

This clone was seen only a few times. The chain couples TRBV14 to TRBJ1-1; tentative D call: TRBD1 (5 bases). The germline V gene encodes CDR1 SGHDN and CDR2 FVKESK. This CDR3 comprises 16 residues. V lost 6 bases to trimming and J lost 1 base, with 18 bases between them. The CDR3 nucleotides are TGTGCCAGCAGAGATGGGTATATCGGGGGGAACACTGAAGCTTTCTTT. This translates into CASRDGYIGGNTEAFF.

The CDR3 bases are TGTGCCAGCAGCCCCGGGACAGGGGGGTACGAGCAGTACTTC. This gives the protein CASSPGTGGYEQYF. The gene calls are TRBV7-9 and TRBJ2-7; 11 nucleotides match TRBD1. V lost 5 bases to trimming and J lost 4 bases; unmatched junction nucleotides: 4. This CDR3 region has 14 residues. Germline lookup yields CDR1 SEHNR and CDR2 FQNEAQ (reference sequence). Together with reference TRBV7-9 and TRBJ2-7, the CDR3 gives the full variable domain: DTGVSQNPRHKITKRGQNVTFRCDPISEHNRLYWYRQTLGQGPEFLTYFQNEAQLEKSRLLSDRFSAERPKGSFSTLEIQRTEQGDSAMYLCASSPGTGGYEQYFGPGTRLTVT.

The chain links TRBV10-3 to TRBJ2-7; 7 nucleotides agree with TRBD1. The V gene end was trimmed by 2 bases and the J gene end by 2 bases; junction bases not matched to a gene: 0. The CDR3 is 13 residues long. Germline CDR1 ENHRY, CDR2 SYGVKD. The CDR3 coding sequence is TGTGCCATCAGTGAGGACAGGGCCTACGAGCAGTACTTC. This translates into CAISEDRAYEQYF.

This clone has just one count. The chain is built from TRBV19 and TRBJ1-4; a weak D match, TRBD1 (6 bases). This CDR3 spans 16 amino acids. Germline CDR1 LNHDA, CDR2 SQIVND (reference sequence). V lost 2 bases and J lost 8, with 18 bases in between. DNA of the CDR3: TGTGCCAGTAGTATACCACTTACAGGGAATGAGGAAAAACTGTTTTTT. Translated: CASSIPLTGNEEKLFF.

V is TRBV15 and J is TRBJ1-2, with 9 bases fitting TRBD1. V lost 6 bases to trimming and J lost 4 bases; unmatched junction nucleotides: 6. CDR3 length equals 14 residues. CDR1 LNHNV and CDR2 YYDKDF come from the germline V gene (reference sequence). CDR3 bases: TGTGCCACCAGGCCGGACAGGGGTAGCTATGGCTACACCTTC. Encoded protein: CATRPDRGSYGYTF.

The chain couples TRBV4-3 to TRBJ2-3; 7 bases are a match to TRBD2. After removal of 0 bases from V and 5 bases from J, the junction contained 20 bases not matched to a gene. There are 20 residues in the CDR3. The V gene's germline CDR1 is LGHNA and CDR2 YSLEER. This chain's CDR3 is CASSQESGRAGRIAQDTQYF. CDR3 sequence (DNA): TGCGCCAGCAGCCAAGAGTCAGGGAGGGCAGGGAGGATAGCACAAGATACGCAGTATTTT.

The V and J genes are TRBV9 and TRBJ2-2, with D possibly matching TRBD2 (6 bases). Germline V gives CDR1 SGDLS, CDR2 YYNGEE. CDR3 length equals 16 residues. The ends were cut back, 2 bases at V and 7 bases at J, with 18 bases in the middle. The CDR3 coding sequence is TGTGCCAGCAGCGTTGGTAGTAGCGGACAATACGGGGAGCTGTTTTTT. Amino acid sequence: CASSVGSSGQYGELFF.

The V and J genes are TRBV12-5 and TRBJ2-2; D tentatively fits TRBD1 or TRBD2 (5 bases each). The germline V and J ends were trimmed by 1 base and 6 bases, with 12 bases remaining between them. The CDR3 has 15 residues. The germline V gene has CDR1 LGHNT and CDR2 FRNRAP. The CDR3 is CASGLEGFSAGELFF. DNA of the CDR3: TGTGCTAGTGGTTTGGAGGGGTTTAGCGCCGGGGAGCTGTTTTTT.

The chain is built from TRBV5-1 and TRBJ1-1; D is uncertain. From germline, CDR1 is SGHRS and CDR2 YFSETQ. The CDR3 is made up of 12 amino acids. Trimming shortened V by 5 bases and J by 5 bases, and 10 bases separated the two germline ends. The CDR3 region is CASSIPGTEAFF. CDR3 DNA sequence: TGCGCCAGCAGTATTCCGGGAACTGAAGCTTTCTTT.

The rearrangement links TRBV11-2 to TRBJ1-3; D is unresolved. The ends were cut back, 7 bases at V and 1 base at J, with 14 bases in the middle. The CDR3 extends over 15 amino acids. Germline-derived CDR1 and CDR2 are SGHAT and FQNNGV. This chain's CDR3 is CASTNTLGSGNTIYF. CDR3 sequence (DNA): TGTGCCAGCACCAACACGCTTGGGTCTGGAAACACCATATATTTT.

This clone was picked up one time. The CDR3 protein is CASSSSGTGYNEQFF. CDR3 nucleotides: TGTGCCAGCAGCTCTTCCGGGACAGGGTACAATGAGCAGTTCTTC. The chain has TRBV5-4 and TRBJ2-1, with 9 bases that match TRBD1. The trim removed 3 bases at V and 4 bases at J, leaving 5 bases unmatched. CDR1 and CDR2 from the germline V gene are SGHNT and YYREEE (reference sequence). The CDR3 loop spans 15 amino acids.